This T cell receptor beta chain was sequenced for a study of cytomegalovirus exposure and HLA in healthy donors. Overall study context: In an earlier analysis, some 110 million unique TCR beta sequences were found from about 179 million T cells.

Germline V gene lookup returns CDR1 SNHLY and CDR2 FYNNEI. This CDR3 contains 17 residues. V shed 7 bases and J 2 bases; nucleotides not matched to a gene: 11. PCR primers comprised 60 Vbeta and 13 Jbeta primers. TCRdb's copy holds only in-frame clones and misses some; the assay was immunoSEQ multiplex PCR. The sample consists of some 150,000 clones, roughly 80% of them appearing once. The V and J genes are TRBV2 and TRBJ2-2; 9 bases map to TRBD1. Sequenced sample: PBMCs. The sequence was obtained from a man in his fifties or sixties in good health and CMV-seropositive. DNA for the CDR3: TGTGCCAGCACCTCGATCCCGGGACAGGGAAACACCGGGGAGCTGTTTTTT. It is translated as CASTSIPGQGNTGELFF. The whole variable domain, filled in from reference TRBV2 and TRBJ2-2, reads EPEVTQTPSHQVTQMGQEVILRCVPISNHLYFYWYRQILGQKVEFLVSFYNNEISEKSEIFDDQFSVERPDGSNFTLKIRSTKLEDSAMYFCASTSIPGQGNTGELFFGEGSRLTVL.